What follows are 32 T cell receptor beta chains derived from one specimen sequenced in a study of blood T cell repertoires in COVID-19. Sequencing was performed with immunoSEQ multiplex PCR; in TCRdb, only in-frame clones are kept and a portion is missing. The sample lists approximately 200,000 clones, approximately 86% occurring once. Material: PBMCs or T cells enriched from blood (not recorded which). Source of these receptors: a woman in her 30s who had been exposed to COVID-19.

This clone appeared a few times. The chain employs TRBV28 and TRBJ2-4, with a possible D match to TRBD1 (5 bases). Germline CDR1 and CDR2: MDHEN and SYDVKM. The CDR3 consists of 16 residues. The V and J ends lost 4 bases and 3 bases respectively, with 16 bases between them. CDR3 DNA: TGTGCCAGCAGTTCTCCGACAGAAATGGTCAAAAACATTCAGTACTTC. Translating gives CASSSPTEMVKNIQYF.

This clone appeared a single time. The V call is TRBV5-5, the J call TRBJ2-7; 9 bases line up with TRBD1. The CDR3 consists of 14 residues. V was clipped by 0 bases and J by 3 bases; unmatched bases: 1. The germline CDR1 and CDR2 sequences are SGHKS and YYEKEE (reference sequence). CDR3 amino acids: CASSLEGQGYEQYF. The CDR3 DNA sequence: TGTGCCAGCAGCTTGGAGGGACAGGGCTACGAGCAGTACTTC.

J is TRBJ1-6 and V is TRBV10-3; tentative D call: TRBD1 (6 bases). The CDR3 runs 13 residues. Germline V CDR1 and CDR2: ENHRY, SYGVKD. V was pared by 7 bases and J by 8 bases, with 12 bases between. The CDR3 loop reads CAIIPAGDSPLHF. The CDR3, as DNA: TGTGCCATCATTCCGGCAGGGGATTCACCCCTCCACTTT.

The CDR3 loop reads CASSIWGGQSPLHF. For the CDR3, the DNA is TGTGCCAGTAGTATCTGGGGGGGCCAGTCACCCCTCCACTTT. V usage is TRBV19 and J usage is TRBJ1-6, with a possible D match to TRBD1 (6 bases). This CDR3 spans 14 amino acids. V was shortened by 3 bases and J by 10 bases, with 13 bases between the two germline ends. The germline CDR1 and CDR2 sequences are LNHDA and SQIVND (reference sequence).

The chain couples TRBV28 to TRBJ1-2; D may be TRBD1 (6 bases). The CDR3 covers 15 residues. Germline V CDR1 and CDR2: MDHEN, SYDVKM. V was trimmed by 4 bases and J by 4 bases, leaving 16 bases between them. CDR3 region: CASSSPGHSSYGYTF. For the CDR3, the DNA is TGTGCCAGCAGTTCGCCGGGACACTCATCCTATGGCTACACCTTC.

The chain uses TRBV2 and TRBJ2-7; D is unresolved. Germline values: CDR1 SNHLY, CDR2 FYNNEI. V lost 2 bases and J lost 0, with 11 bases in between. The CDR3 runs to 15 residues. DNA for the CDR3: TGTGCCAGCAGTGAATTTTCGGTGAGCTCCTACGAGCAGTACTTC. Translated: CASSEFSVSSYEQYF.

The V call is TRBV13, the J call TRBJ2-7; possibly TRBD2 for D (5 bases). This CDR3 region has 15 residues. Germline lookup yields CDR1 PRHDT and CDR2 FYEKMQ (reference sequence). Trimming removed 5 bases from V and 4 bases from J, with 18 bases in between. In nucleotides, the CDR3 is TGTGCCAGCAGCCGAGGGCTTGAATTGGCGTACGAGCAGTACTTC. As protein: CASSRGLELAYEQYF.

The chain links TRBV11-2 to TRBJ1-1, with unresolved D. The V end was cut by 1 base, the J end by 1 base, with 10 bases between. The CDR3 totals 15 residues. The germline V gene encodes CDR1 SGHAT and CDR2 FQNNGV. CDR3 bases: TGTGCCAGCAGCTTAGGGGCAAGATGGAACACTGAAGCTTTCTTT. This codes for CASSLGARWNTEAFF.

The gene calls are TRBV11-2 and TRBJ1-2; D is possibly TRBD1 (5 bases). The germline CDR1 and CDR2 sequences are SGHAT and FQNNGV. The V end lost 5 bases, the J end lost 5 bases, and 6 bases lay between the germline ends. The CDR3 spans 11 residues. CDR3 amino acids: CASSGGYGYTF. CDR3 DNA: TGTGCCAGCAGCGGGGGGTATGGCTACACCTTC.

The chain joins TRBV12-3 or TRBV12-4 to TRBJ2-3, with no clear D. The V end lost 4 bases, the J end lost 6 bases, and 11 bases lay between the germline ends. The CDR3 totals 13 residues. CDR3 bases: TGTGCCAGCAGTTATGGCGGTCTGGATACGCAGTATTTT. Translating gives CASSYGGLDTQYF.

This chain connects TRBV5-1 to TRBJ1-3; D is uncertain. In germline, CDR1 is SGHRS, CDR2 YFSETQ. The V end was cut by 0 bases, the J end by 2 bases, with 3 bases between. This CDR3 region has 13 residues. The CDR3 sequence: CASSLGAGNTIYF. The CDR3 DNA sequence: TGCGCCAGCAGCTTGGGAGCTGGAAACACCATATATTTT.

The V call is TRBV27, the J call TRBJ1-6, with D perhaps TRBD1 (5 bases). Trimming removed 2 bases at V and 9 bases at J, with 14 bases between. Germline V gene sequence: CDR1 MNHEY, CDR2 SMNVEV (reference sequence). The CDR3 spans 15 residues. The DNA of the CDR3 is TGTGCCAGCAGTTTAATCGGGGGAGGTGGTTCACCCCTCCACTTT. Translating gives CASSLIGGGGSPLHF.

The J gene is TRBJ1-5, the V gene TRBV2; 10 bases line up with TRBD1. V trimming: 3 bases; J trimming: 6 bases; junction bases outside the gene matches: 14. This CDR3 has 18 residues. CDR1 is SNHLY, CDR2 FYNNEI, per germline. CDR3 in amino acids: CASSDSGTGAAKSQPQHF. CDR3 bases: TGTGCCAGCAGTGATTCGGGGACAGGGGCGGCCAAGAGTCAGCCCCAGCATTTT.

This chain uses TRBV9 with TRBJ2-7; tentatively, D is TRBD2 (8 bases). This CDR3 is 14 amino acids long. Trimming pared 4 bases from V and 4 bases from J, leaving 15 bases between. CDR1 and CDR2 (germline): SGDLS, YYNGEE. DNA for the CDR3: TGTGCCAGCAGCCGGGAGGGGGCACTTTACGAGCAGTACTTC. Protein sequence: CASSREGALYEQYF.

The chain joins TRBV29-1 to TRBJ1-1; 8 nucleotides match TRBD1. This CDR3 region has 13 residues. V lost 3 bases, J lost 6 bases, and 6 bases stayed unmatched. Germline lookup yields CDR1 SQVTM and CDR2 ANQGSEA. This CDR3 reads CSVEYRGSSEAFF. The CDR3 bases are TGCAGCGTTGAGTACAGGGGGTCCTCTGAAGCTTTCTTT.

The V call is TRBV19, the J call TRBJ1-1, with D perhaps TRBD1 (6 bases). CDR3 length: 15 residues. The germline V gene has CDR1 LNHDA and CDR2 SQIVND (reference sequence). V dropped 3 bases and J dropped 1 base, with 12 bases sitting between them. The CDR3 spells CASSILDRPNTEAFF. The CDR3 region has the DNA TGTGCCAGTAGTATTCTGGACAGACCGAACACTGAAGCTTTCTTT.

This clone was found once. This chain links TRBV6-6 with TRBJ1-6; 7 positions agree with TRBD1. This CDR3 contains 18 residues. J lost 1 base, V lost 5 bases, and 11 bases had no gene match. Per the germline V gene, CDR1 is MNHNY and CDR2 is SVGAGI (reference sequence). DNA of the CDR3: TGTGCCAGCAGTCAACGAGGGACAGATCGTTCCTATAATTCACCCCTCCACTTT. It yields the protein CASSQRGTDRSYNSPLHF.

The J gene is TRBJ1-4, the V gene TRBV19; 8 bases are shared with TRBD1. The length of the CDR3 is 14 residues. Germline V gene sequence: CDR1 LNHDA, CDR2 SQIVND (reference sequence). V was clipped by 6 bases and J by 7 bases; unmatched bases: 7. The CDR3 loop is CASRMTGVGEKLFF. As DNA, the CDR3 is TGTGCCAGTAGGATGACAGGGGTGGGTGAAAAACTGTTTTTT.

V usage is TRBV24-1 and J usage is TRBJ2-2; 7 nucleotides line up with TRBD1. Germline values: CDR1 KGHDR, CDR2 SFDVKD. There are 14 residues in the CDR3. Trimming took 9 bases from V and 0 from J; bases not matched to a gene: 3. The CDR3 loop reads CATEGQPNTGELFF. CDR3 nucleotides: TGTGCCACCGAGGGACAGCCGAACACCGGGGAGCTGTTTTTT.

The chain links TRBV7-8 to TRBJ1-3, with D perhaps TRBD1 (5 bases). This CDR3 comprises 14 residues. Trimming stripped 5 bases from V and 1 base from J, with 9 bases between. Germline CDR1 reads SGHVS; CDR2 reads FQNEAQ. CDR3 coding DNA: TGTGCCAGCAGCAAGACAGAATCTGGAAACACCATATATTTT. Translating gives CASSKTESGNTIYF.

The chain combines TRBV24-1 with TRBJ1-5; D perhaps matches TRBD1 (5 bases). Germline V gives CDR1 KGHDR, CDR2 SFDVKD. Trimming removed 4 bases from V and 7 bases from J, with 16 bases in between. CDR3 length equals 15 residues. The CDR3 nucleotides are TGTGCCACCAGTGACAATGGGGCAGCGGGACAGCCCCAGCATTTT. This encodes CATSDNGAAGQPQHF.

This clone showed up just once. The CDR3 bases are TGCGCCAGCAGCTTCAGATGGGACAGTTCCTATGGCTACACCTTC. Amino acid sequence: CASSFRWDSSYGYTF. This sequence joins TRBV5-1 and TRBJ1-2, with TRBD1 matching 7 bases. Trimming cost V 2 bases and J 4 bases; bases outside gene matches: 8. CDR3 length: 15 amino acids. Germline V gene data show CDR1 as SGHRS and CDR2 as YFSETQ. The entire variable domain, with the rest obtained from reference TRBV5-1 and TRBJ1-2, is as follows: KAGVTQTPRYLIKTRGQQVTLSCSPISGHRSVSWYQQTPGQGLQFLFEYFSETQRNKGNFPGRFSGRQFSNSRSEMNVSTLELGDSALYLCASSFRWDSSYGYTFGSGTRLTVV.

This chain joins TRBV6-5 and TRBJ1-3; no definite D call. Germline assignment: CDR1 MNHEY and CDR2 SVGAGI. The V gene lost 0 bases and the J gene lost 0 bases, with 9 bases spanning the gap. This CDR3 comprises 16 residues. The CDR3 sequence: CASSYSPDYSGNTIYF. The CDR3 nucleotides read TGTGCCAGCAGTTACTCTCCGGACTACTCTGGAAACACCATATATTTT.

J is TRBJ2-5 and V is TRBV5-1; TRBD2 matches 13 bases. The CDR3 is 15 amino acids. CDR1 is SGHRS and CDR2 is YFSETQ in the germline V gene. V shed 2 bases and J 5 bases; nucleotides not matched to a gene: 3. This chain's CDR3 is CASSLLAGGPETQYF. The CDR3 coding sequence is TGCGCCAGCAGCTTACTAGCGGGGGGGCCGGAGACCCAGTACTTC.

V is TRBV5-1 and J is TRBJ1-1; 7 bases align to TRBD1. Germline V gene sequence: CDR1 SGHRS, CDR2 YFSETQ. The length of the CDR3 is 17 residues. J was trimmed by 0 bases and V by 2 bases; bases with no gene match: 10. The chain's CDR3 is CASSLGITGVVNTEAFF. The DNA for the CDR3 is TGCGCCAGCAGCTTAGGAATCACAGGGGTGGTGAACACTGAAGCTTTCTTT.

The genes are TRBV24-1 and TRBJ2-1, with D perhaps TRBD1 (6 bases). The CDR3 is made up of 13 amino acids. The V end was cut by 2 bases, the J end by 10 bases, with 11 bases between. Germline loops: CDR1 KGHDR, CDR2 SFDVKD. This chain's CDR3 is CATSDSPRGEQFF. The CDR3 nucleotides are TGTGCCACCAGTGATTCTCCTAGGGGGGAGCAGTTCTTC.

The chain carries TRBV19 and TRBJ2-1; 7 bases map to TRBD2. In germline, CDR1 is LNHDA, CDR2 SQIVND (reference sequence). CDR3 length equals 15 residues. Trimming removed 5 bases from V and 5 bases from J; junction bases left unmatched: 9. This CDR3 is CASSGAGNYDNEQFF. The CDR3 coding sequence is TGTGCCAGTAGTGGAGCGGGGAATTATGACAATGAGCAGTTCTTC.

This sequence joins TRBV19 and TRBJ2-1, with TRBD2 identical over 10 bases. With 4 bases clipped from V and 4 bases from J, the junction kept 4 bases outside the gene matches. Germline V lookup: CDR1 LNHDA, CDR2 SQIVND (reference sequence). The CDR3 is 15 amino acids. This chain's CDR3 is CASSTLLAGYNEQFF. Written as DNA, the CDR3 is TGTGCCAGTAGTACCCTACTAGCGGGGTACAATGAGCAGTTCTTC.

The CDR3: CASTKRASGGANTGELFF. CDR3 sequence (DNA): TGTGCCAGCACCAAGAGAGCTAGCGGGGGAGCGAACACCGGGGAGCTGTTTTTT. The chain has TRBV6-4 and TRBJ2-2, with 10 bases identical to TRBD2. This CDR3 comprises 18 residues. Germline trimming cut 7 bases from V and 0 bases from J; bases unmatched to any gene: 11. Germline assignment: CDR1 MRHNA and CDR2 SNTAGT.

This rearrangement joins TRBV19 to TRBJ1-6, with a tentative D call TRBD1 (6 bases). Trimming left V 3 bases short and J 7 bases short, with 10 bases between. This CDR3 comprises 14 residues. The germline gives CDR1 LNHDA, CDR2 SQIVND (reference sequence). CDR3 in DNA: TGTGCCAGTAGTATGGGGACACAGAATTCACCCCTCCACTTT. Translating it yields CASSMGTQNSPLHF.

This chain connects TRBV11-3 to TRBJ2-1; possible D gene TRBD1, 6 bases. The CDR3 extends over 13 amino acids. V was pared by 5 bases and J by 12 bases, with 17 bases between. Per the germline V gene, CDR1 is SGHNT and CDR2 is YENEEA. DNA for the CDR3: TGTGCCAGCAGCACGGGACAACCACCTTGGCAGTTCTTC. The encoded protein is CASSTGQPPWQFF.

The rearrangement joins TRBV19 to TRBJ1-1; tentatively, D is TRBD1 (6 bases). Germline CDR1 is LNHDA and CDR2 is SQIVND (reference sequence). The CDR3 is made up of 13 amino acids. Trimming stripped 7 bases from V and 3 bases from J, with 12 bases between. The CDR3 spells CASTQGRDTEAFF. The CDR3 nucleotides are TGTGCCAGTACACAGGGAAGAGACACTGAAGCTTTCTTT.